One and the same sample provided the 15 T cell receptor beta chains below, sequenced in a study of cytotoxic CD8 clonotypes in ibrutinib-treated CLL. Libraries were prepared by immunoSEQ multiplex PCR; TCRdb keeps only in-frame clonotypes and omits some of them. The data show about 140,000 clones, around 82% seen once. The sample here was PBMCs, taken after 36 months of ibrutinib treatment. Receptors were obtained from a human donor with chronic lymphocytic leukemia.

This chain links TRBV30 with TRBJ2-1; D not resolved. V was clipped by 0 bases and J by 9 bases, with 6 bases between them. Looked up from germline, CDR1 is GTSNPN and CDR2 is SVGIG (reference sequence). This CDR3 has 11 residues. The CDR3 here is CAWSVRSEQFF. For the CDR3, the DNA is TGTGCCTGGAGTGTACGGAGTGAGCAGTTCTTC. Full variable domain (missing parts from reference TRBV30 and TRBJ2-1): SQTIHQWPATLVQPVGSPLSLECTVEGTSNPNLYWYRQAAGRGLQLLFYSVGIGQISSEVPQNLSASRPQDRQFILSSKKLLLSDSGFYLCAWSVRSEQFFGPGTRLTVL.

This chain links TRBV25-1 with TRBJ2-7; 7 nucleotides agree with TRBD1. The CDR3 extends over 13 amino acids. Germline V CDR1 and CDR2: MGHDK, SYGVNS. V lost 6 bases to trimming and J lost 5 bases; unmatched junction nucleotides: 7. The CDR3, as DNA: TGTGCCAGCAGGGGGTTGACAGGGAACGAGCAGTACTTC. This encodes CASRGLTGNEQYF.

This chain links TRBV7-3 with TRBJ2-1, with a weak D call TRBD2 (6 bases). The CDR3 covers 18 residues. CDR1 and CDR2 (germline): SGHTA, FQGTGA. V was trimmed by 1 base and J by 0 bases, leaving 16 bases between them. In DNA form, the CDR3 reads TGTGCCAGCAGCTTAAACGGCGGGACCCCTAGCTCCTACAATGAGCAGTTCTTC. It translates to CASSLNGGTPSSYNEQFF.

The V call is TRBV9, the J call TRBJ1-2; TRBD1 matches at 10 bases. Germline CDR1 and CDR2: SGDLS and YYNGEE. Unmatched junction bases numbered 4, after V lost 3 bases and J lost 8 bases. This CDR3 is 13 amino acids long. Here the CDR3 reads CASSEGTGDGYTF. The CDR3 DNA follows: TGTGCCAGCAGCGAAGGGACAGGGGACGGCTACACCTTC.

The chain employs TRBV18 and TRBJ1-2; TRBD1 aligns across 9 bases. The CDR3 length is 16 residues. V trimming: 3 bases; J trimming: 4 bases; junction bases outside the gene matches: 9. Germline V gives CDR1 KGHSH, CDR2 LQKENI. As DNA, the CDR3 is TGTGCCAGCTCACCTAATCCGGGACAGGGACCCTATGGCTACACCTTC. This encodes CASSPNPGQGPYGYTF.

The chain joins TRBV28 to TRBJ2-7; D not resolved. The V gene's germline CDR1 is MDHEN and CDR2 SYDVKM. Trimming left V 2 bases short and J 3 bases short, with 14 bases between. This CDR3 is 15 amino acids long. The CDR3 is CASSLLHETHYEQYF. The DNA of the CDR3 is TGTGCCAGCAGTTTACTTCATGAAACCCACTACGAGCAGTACTTC.

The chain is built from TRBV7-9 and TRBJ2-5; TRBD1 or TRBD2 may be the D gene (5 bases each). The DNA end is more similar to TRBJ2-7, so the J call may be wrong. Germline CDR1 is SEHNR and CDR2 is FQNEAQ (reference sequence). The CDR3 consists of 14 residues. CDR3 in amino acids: CASSSRDGSYEQYF. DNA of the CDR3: TGTGCCAGCAGCTCCCGGGACGGGTCCTACGAGCAGTACTTC.

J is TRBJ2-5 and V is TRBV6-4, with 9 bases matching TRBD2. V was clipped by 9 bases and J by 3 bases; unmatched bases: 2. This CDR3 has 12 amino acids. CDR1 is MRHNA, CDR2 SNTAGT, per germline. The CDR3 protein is CASLAGEETQYF. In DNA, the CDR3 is TGTGCCAGTTTAGCGGGAGAAGAGACCCAGTACTTC.

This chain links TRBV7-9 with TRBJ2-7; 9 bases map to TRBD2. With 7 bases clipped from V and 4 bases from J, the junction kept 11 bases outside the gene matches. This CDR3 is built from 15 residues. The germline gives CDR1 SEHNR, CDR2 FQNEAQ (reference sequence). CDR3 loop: CASTNPLAGSYEQYF. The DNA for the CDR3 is TGTGCCAGCACCAATCCGCTAGCGGGATCGTACGAGCAGTACTTC.

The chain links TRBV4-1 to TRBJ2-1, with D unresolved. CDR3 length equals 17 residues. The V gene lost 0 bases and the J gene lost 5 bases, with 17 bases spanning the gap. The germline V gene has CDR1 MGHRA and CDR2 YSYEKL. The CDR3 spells CASSQDPQRLSHNEQFF. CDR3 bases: TGCGCCAGCAGCCAAGATCCTCAGCGTCTATCCCACAATGAGCAGTTCTTC.

The CDR3 is CASSSGRTNYGYTF. The CDR3 nucleotides are TGTGCCAGCAGCTCGGGACGCACTAACTATGGCTACACCTTC. This chain uses TRBV5-6 with TRBJ1-2; TRBD1 might be the D (5 bases). Germline V CDR1 and CDR2: SGHDT, YYEEEE. The V end was cut by 3 bases, the J end by 0 bases, with 9 bases between. This CDR3 contains 14 residues.

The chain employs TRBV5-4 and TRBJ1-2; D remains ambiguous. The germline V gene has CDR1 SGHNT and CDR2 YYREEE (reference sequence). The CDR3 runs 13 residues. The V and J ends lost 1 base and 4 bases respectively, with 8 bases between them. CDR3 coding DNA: TGTGCCAGCAGCTTGAAGAAGGGCTATGGCTACACCTTC. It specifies CASSLKKGYGYTF.

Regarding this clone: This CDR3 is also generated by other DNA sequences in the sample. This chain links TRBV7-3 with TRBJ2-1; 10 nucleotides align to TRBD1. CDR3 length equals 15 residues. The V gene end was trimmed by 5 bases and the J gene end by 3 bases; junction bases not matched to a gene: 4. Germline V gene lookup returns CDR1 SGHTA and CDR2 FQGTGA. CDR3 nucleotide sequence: TGTGCCAGCAGCCAAAGGACAGGGGGCTACAATGAGCAGTTCTTC. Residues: CASSQRTGGYNEQFF.

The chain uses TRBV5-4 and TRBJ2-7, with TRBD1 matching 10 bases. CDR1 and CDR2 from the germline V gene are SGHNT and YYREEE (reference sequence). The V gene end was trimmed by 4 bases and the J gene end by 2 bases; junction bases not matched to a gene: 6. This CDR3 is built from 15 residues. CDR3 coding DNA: TGTGCCAGCAGCGTTTCCGGGACAGGGGCCTACGAGCAGTACTTC. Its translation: CASSVSGTGAYEQYF.

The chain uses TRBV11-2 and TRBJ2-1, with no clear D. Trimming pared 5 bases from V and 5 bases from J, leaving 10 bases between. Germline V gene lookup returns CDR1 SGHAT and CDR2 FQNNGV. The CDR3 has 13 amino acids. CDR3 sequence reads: CASSLWSDNEQFF. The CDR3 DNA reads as TGTGCCAGCAGCCTCTGGTCGGACAATGAGCAGTTCTTC.